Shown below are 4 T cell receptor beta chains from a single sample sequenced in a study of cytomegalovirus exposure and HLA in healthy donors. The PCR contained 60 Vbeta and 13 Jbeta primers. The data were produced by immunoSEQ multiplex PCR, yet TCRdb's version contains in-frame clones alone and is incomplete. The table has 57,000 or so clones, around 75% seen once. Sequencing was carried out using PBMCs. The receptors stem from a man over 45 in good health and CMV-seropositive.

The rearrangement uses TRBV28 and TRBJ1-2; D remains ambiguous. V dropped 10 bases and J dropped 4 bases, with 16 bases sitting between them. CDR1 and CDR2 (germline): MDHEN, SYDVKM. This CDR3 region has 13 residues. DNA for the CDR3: TGTGCCATCAGAACCCTTAGCGCCTATGGCTACACCTTC. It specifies CAIRTLSAYGYTF.

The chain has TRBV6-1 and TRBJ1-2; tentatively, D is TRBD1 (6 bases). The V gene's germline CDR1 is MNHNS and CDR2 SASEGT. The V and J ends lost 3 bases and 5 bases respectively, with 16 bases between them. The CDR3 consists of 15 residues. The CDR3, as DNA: TGTGCCAGCAGTGACGAGGGGGGGCGATTTTATGGCTACACCTTC. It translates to CASSDEGGRFYGYTF.

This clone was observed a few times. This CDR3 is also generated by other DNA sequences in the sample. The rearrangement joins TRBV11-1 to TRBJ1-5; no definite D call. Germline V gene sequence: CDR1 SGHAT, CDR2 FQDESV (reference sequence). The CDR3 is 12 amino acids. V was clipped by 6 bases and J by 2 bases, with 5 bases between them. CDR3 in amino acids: CASSQGNQPQHF. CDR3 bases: TGTGCCAGCAGTCAGGGCAATCAGCCCCAGCATTTT.

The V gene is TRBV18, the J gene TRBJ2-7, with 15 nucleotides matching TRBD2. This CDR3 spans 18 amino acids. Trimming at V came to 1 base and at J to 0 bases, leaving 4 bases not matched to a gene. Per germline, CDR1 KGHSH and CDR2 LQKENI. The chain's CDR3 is CASSPLGLAGGRSYEQYF. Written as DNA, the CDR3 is TGTGCCAGCTCACCACTAGGACTAGCGGGAGGGCGCTCCTACGAGCAGTACTTC. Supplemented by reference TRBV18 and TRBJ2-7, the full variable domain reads NAGVMQNPRHLVRRRGQEARLRCSPMKGHSHVYWYRQLPEEGLKFMVYLQKENIIDESGMPKERFSAEFPKEGPSILRIQQVVRGDSAAYFCASSPLGLAGGRSYEQYFGPGTRLTVT.